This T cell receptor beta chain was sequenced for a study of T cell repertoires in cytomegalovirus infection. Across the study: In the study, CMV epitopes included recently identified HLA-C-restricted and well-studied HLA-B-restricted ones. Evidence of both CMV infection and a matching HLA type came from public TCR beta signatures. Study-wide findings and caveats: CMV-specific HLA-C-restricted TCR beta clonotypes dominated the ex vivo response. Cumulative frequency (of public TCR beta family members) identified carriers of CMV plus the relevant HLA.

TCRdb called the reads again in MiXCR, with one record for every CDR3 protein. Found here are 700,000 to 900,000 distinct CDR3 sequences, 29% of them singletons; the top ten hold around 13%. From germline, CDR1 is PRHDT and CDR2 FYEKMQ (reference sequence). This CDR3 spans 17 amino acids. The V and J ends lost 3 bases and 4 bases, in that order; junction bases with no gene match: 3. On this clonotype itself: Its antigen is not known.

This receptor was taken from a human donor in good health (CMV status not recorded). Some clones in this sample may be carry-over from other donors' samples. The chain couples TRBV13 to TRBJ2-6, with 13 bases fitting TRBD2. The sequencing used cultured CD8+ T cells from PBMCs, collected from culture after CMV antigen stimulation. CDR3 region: CASSFGTSGVGANVLTF. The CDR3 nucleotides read TGTGCCAGCAGCTTCGGGACTAGCGGGGTCGGGGCCAACGTCCTGACTTTC.